The entry below describes one T cell receptor (beta chain). As yet, its antigen is unknown. The time point: newly diagnosed GD, antithyroid drugs for less than 3 months. The TCR library was prepared using RNA isolated from PBMCs. In each case, Graves' disease was diagnosed per American Thyroid Association guidelines. HTBI primers from iRepertoire and Arm-PCR of CDR3 regions yielded the TCR beta libraries. TCRdb redid the calling of the multiplex PCR reads with MiXCR, one entry per CDR3 protein. The sample has roughly 430,000 distinct CDR3 sequences, about 15% seen once. CDR1 is DFQATT, CDR2 SNEGSKA, per germline (reference sequence). The CDR3 contains 14 residues. V was pared by 3 bases and J by 8 bases, with 7 bases of the junction left unmatched. This sample stems from a study of regulatory T cells in long-lasting Graves disease. Study-wide background: Newly diagnosed Graves' patients took antithyroid drugs under 3 months.

Findings and limits, study-wide: When disease was persistent, TRBV28, TRBJ1-2 and TRBJ2-5 were the favored segments. It was peripheral blood alone, not thyroid tissue, that was studied.

The sample was also reused in another study, on T cells in Graves' hyperthyroidism and ophthalmopathy.

The chain is built from TRBV20-1 and TRBJ2-1; 10 nucleotides match TRBD2. The sample consisted of peripheral blood mononuclear cells (PBMCs), taken at new diagnosis, from a patient treated with antithyroid drugs. The source is a young woman with Graves disease. CDR3 residues: CSASPSGRGDEQFF. The CDR3 DNA is TGCAGTGCTAGTCCTAGCGGGAGAGGCGATGAGCAGTTCTTC.